This passage covers 20 T cell receptor beta chains from one sample sequenced in a study of shared clonotypes between healthy human individuals. Data came from immunoSEQ multiplex PCR; TCRdb stores just in-frame clones and leaves some out. Of about half a million clones listed, approximately 80% are singletons. Sequencing was carried out using PBMCs. The origin of the receptors is a woman between 40 and 50 years old in good health. Some clones in this sample may be carry-over from other donors' samples.

The gene calls are TRBV2 and TRBJ1-5; TRBD1 agrees at 7 bases. V lost 6 bases, J lost 5 bases, and 7 bases stayed unmatched. Germline lookup yields CDR1 SNHLY and CDR2 FYNNEI. The CDR3 has 14 residues. The CDR3 reads CASSPGGLYQPQHF. The CDR3 nucleotides read TGTGCCAGCAGCCCAGGGGGACTCTATCAGCCCCAGCATTTT.

The chain combines TRBV7-6 with TRBJ2-3, with TRBD2 matching over 10 bases. The CDR3 runs 16 residues. CDR1 is SGHVS and CDR2 is FNYEAQ in the germline V gene. Trimming cost V 1 base and J 1 base; bases outside gene matches: 2. CDR3 amino acids: CASSLGGTSGTDTQYF. The DNA of the CDR3 is TGTGCCAGCAGCTTAGGCGGGACTAGCGGCACAGATACGCAGTATTTT.

This clone was found a few times. V gene TRBV5-1 combines with J gene TRBJ2-1; TRBD2 matches 12 bases. Germline V gene data show CDR1 as SGHRS and CDR2 as YFSETQ. The V gene end was trimmed by 0 bases and the J gene end by 8 bases; junction bases not matched to a gene: 3. The CDR3 has 15 residues. The CDR3 region has the DNA TGCGCCAGCAGCTTGGGGACTAGCGGGATGGATGAGCAGTTCTTC. Protein product: CASSLGTSGMDEQFF.

This chain joins TRBV30 and TRBJ2-7; tentative D call: TRBD1 (6 bases). The germline V gene has CDR1 GTSNPN and CDR2 SVGIG (reference sequence). V dropped 4 bases and J dropped 2 bases, with 18 bases sitting between them. The CDR3 extends over 15 amino acids. CDR3 DNA sequence: TGTGCCTGGAAAACAGGTCAGGGGTACCCCTACGAGCAGTACTTC. Residues: CAWKTGQGYPYEQYF.

The rearrangement uses TRBV28 and TRBJ1-5, with D perhaps matching TRBD1 (6 bases). The germline V and J ends were trimmed by 2 bases and 2 bases, with 16 bases remaining between them. CDR3 length: 17 residues. Germline V gives CDR1 MDHEN, CDR2 SYDVKM. Here the CDR3 DNA reads TGTGCCAGCAGTTTAACATTGACAGGTTGGCGCAATCAGCCCCAGCATTTT. Encoded protein: CASSLTLTGWRNQPQHF.

Here the CDR3 DNA reads TGTGCCAGCAGTGCCTACAGGGCTAATGGCTACACCTTC. Translating it yields CASSAYRANGYTF. The chain recombines TRBV6-1 with TRBJ1-2; D is perhaps TRBD1 (6 bases). CDR3 length equals 13 residues. Per the germline V gene, CDR1 is MNHNS and CDR2 is SASEGT. V was clipped by 4 bases and J by 6 bases, with 12 bases between them.

The sample holds one count of this clone. The genes are TRBV5-1 and TRBJ2-5, with D perhaps matching TRBD2 (5 bases). Germline V lookup: CDR1 SGHRS, CDR2 YFSETQ. V was trimmed by 0 bases and J by 3 bases, leaving 9 bases between them. The CDR3 totals 14 residues. The DNA of the CDR3 is TGCGCCAGCAGCTTGGCTGTCGGGGAAGAGACCCAGTACTTC. Its protein product is CASSLAVGEETQYF.

This clone appeared a few times. Different DNA sequences within this sample yield the same CDR3. The chain recombines TRBV30 with TRBJ1-2; D gene uncertain. Per germline, CDR1 GTSNPN and CDR2 SVGIG (reference sequence). The V and J ends lost 5 bases and 2 bases respectively, with 12 bases between them. The CDR3 consists of 13 residues. CDR3 sequence reads: CAWSSTSNYGYTF. CDR3 DNA sequence: TGTGCCTGGTCCAGTACGTCCAACTATGGCTACACCTTC.

The chain recombines TRBV10-3 with TRBJ1-5, with D hard to call. Germline values: CDR1 ENHRY, CDR2 SYGVKD. V lost 0 bases to trimming and J lost 2 bases, with 11 bases between them. The CDR3 consists of 16 residues. CDR3 in amino acids: CAISESPGLGNQPQHF. As DNA, the CDR3 is TGTGCCATCAGTGAGTCGCCGGGGTTGGGCAATCAGCCCCAGCATTTT.

The gene calls are TRBV5-8 and TRBJ2-2, with D possibly TRBD2 on 6 matching bases. Trimming pared 7 bases from V and 6 bases from J, leaving 19 bases between. The CDR3 has 15 amino acids. Per the germline V gene, CDR1 is SGHTS and CDR2 is YDEGEE. CDR3 residues: CASGYRDLYPGELFF. CDR3 in DNA: TGTGCCAGCGGATACCGGGACTTGTACCCCGGGGAGCTGTTTTTT.

This clone has more than one count but fewer than ten. The gene calls are TRBV6-6 and TRBJ2-1, with D possibly called TRBD1 or TRBD2 (5 bases each). The CDR3 contains 15 residues. The V end was cut by 5 bases, the J end by 4 bases, with 15 bases between. CDR1 MNHNY and CDR2 SVGAGI come from the germline V gene (reference sequence). The chain's CDR3 is CASSKTGTLYNEQFF. The CDR3, as DNA: TGTGCCAGCAGTAAAACCGGGACCCTTTACAATGAGCAGTTCTTC.

This clone was detected a few times. The V and J genes are TRBV7-2 and TRBJ1-3; D not certain. Germline-derived CDR1 and CDR2 are SGHTA and FQGNSA. CDR3 length: 15 amino acids. The V end was cut by 0 bases, the J end by 0 bases, with 6 bases between. The CDR3 nucleotides read TGTGCCAGCAGCTTAGCGCCGGCCTCTGGAAACACCATATATTTT. This codes for CASSLAPASGNTIYF. The complete variable domain, with remaining parts taken from reference TRBV7-2 and TRBJ1-3, reads GAGVSQSPSNKVTEKGKDVELRCDPISGHTALYWYRQSLGQGLEFLIYFQGNSAPDKSGLPSDRFSAERTGGSVSTLTIQRTQQEDSAVYLCASSLAPASGNTIYFGEGSWLTVV.

The gene calls are TRBV2 and TRBJ2-1; tentatively, D is TRBD2 (6 bases). CDR1 is SNHLY and CDR2 is FYNNEI in the germline V gene. V shed 1 base and J shed 12 bases, with 10 bases lying between them. CDR3 length: 12 amino acids. CDR3 coding DNA: TGTGCCAGCAGTGAAGATGAGGGAGGGCAGTTCTTC. Translation: CASSEDEGGQFF.

The chain joins TRBV7-2 to TRBJ2-1, with TRBD2 identical over 16 bases. Looked up from germline, CDR1 is SGHTA and CDR2 is FQGNSA. The CDR3 extends over 20 amino acids. The J segment lost 2 bases and the V segment lost 0 bases, leaving 7 bases of the junction unmatched. The CDR3 DNA reads as TGTGCCAGCAGCTTAGCACCAGGGACTAGCGGGAGGGGTGCCTACAATGAGCAGTTCTTC. Translating it yields CASSLAPGTSGRGAYNEQFF.

This clone came up once. The chain combines TRBV19 with TRBJ1-2; TRBD1 matches at 10 bases. J gave up 7 bases and V 3 bases, and 2 bases lay outside the gene matches. Germline V gene sequence: CDR1 LNHDA, CDR2 SQIVND (reference sequence). The CDR3 is made up of 13 amino acids. CDR3 DNA sequence: TGTGCCAGTAGTATGACAGGGGGCCGTGGCTACACCTTC. It yields the protein CASSMTGGRGYTF. Based on the CDR3 plus reference TRBV19 and TRBJ1-2, the full variable domain is DGGITQSPKYLFRKEGQNVTLSCEQNLNHDAMYWYRQDPGQGLRLIYYSQIVNDFQKGDIAEGYSVSREKKESFPLTVTSAQKNPTAFYLCASSMTGGRGYTFGSGTRLTVV.

The gene calls are TRBV5-4 and TRBJ1-1; no firm D call. Germline-derived CDR1 and CDR2 are SGHNT and YYREEE (reference sequence). CDR3 length equals 12 residues. Trimming removed 3 bases from V and 11 bases from J, with 14 bases in between. In DNA, the CDR3 is TGTGCCAGCAGCTGGGTTGGGATAGGGGCTTTCTTT. Translation gives CASSWVGIGAFF.

The chain couples TRBV27 to TRBJ2-2; 11 bases are shared with TRBD2. CDR1 is MNHEY, CDR2 SMNVEV, per germline (reference sequence). Unmatched junction bases numbered 6, after V lost 3 bases and J lost 3 bases. This CDR3 has 17 residues. CDR3 in amino acids: CASSFTSGSFDTGELFF. The CDR3 DNA sequence: TGTGCCAGCAGTTTTACTAGCGGGAGTTTTGACACCGGGGAGCTGTTTTTT.

This clone was recorded many times. This sequence joins TRBV4-2 and TRBJ2-6; no clear D gene. The CDR3 has 16 amino acids. Germline assignment: CDR1 LGHNA and CDR2 YNFKEQ. V shed 0 bases and J shed 0 bases, with 6 bases lying between them. CDR3 amino acids: CASSQDQSSGANVLTF. The CDR3 region has the DNA TGTGCCAGCAGCCAAGATCAGAGCTCTGGGGCCAACGTCCTGACTTTC.

A few counts support this clone. V usage is TRBV10-3 and J usage is TRBJ2-1, with TRBD2 identical over 13 bases. The germline gives CDR1 ENHRY, CDR2 SYGVKD. The CDR3 spans 18 residues. Trimming cost V 0 bases and J 3 bases; bases outside gene matches: 5. As DNA, the CDR3 is TGTGCCATCAGTGAGTCGACGACTAGCGGGAGGTTCTACAATGAGCAGTTCTTC. Translating it yields CAISESTTSGRFYNEQFF.

The chain couples TRBV10-3 to TRBJ2-7; TRBD1 aligns across 7 bases. The V segment lost 9 bases and the J segment 3 bases; nucleotides outside the gene matches: 2. The CDR3 is 11 residues long. Germline loops: CDR1 ENHRY, CDR2 SYGVKD. The CDR3 loop reads CAMGQHYEQYF. For the CDR3, the DNA is TGTGCCATGGGACAGCACTACGAGCAGTACTTC.